These 25 T cell receptor beta chains share one sample of origin, sequenced in a study of molecular identifiers for immune sequencing clone quantification. TCRdb fed the PCR reads into MiXCR, producing one record per CDR3 protein. This table has about 510,000 distinct CDR3 sequences, roughly 24% appearing once. Sequencing used naive CD8+ T cells from blood, with Jurkat cell RNA spiked in. Subset denoted: FACS-sorted CD8+CD4-CCR7+CD45RA+ naive T cells. These receptors all come from a human donor in good health. Some libraries in this study had Jurkat cell RNA spiked in.

This sequence joins TRBV20-1 and TRBJ2-7, with 9 bases fitting TRBD2. The CDR3 totals 18 residues. The germline CDR1 and CDR2 sequences are DFQATT and SNEGSKA (reference sequence). V trimming: 1 base; J trimming: 2 bases; junction bases outside the gene matches: 15. The DNA for the CDR3 is TGCAGTGCTAGAGGCTCCTTTTCCCTTGCGGGAGGGCCCTACGAGCAGTACTTC. Translated, it gives CSARGSFSLAGGPYEQYF.

This clonotype was observed many times. For the CDR3, the DNA is TGCAGCGTTGACTTCCCGCTCGACGGCACTGAAGCTTTCTTT. This sequence encodes CSVDFPLDGTEAFF. This chain connects TRBV29-1 to TRBJ1-1; D unresolved. The CDR3 spans 14 residues. V was clipped by 3 bases and J by 4 bases, with 15 bases between them. Germline-derived CDR1 and CDR2 are SQVTM and ANQGSEA.

At least ten counts were recorded for this clonotype. V and J are TRBV3-1 and TRBJ2-7; unclear D gene. Trimming removed 1 base from V and 3 bases from J, with 7 bases in between. Germline V lookup: CDR1 LGHDT, CDR2 YNNKEL (reference sequence). The CDR3 has 13 amino acids. CDR3 sequence (DNA): TGTGCCAGCAGCCAAGGGGCCGACTACGAGCAGTACTTC. Its protein product is CASSQGADYEQYF.

This clonotype came up a few times. The chain uses TRBV2 and TRBJ2-1; D could derive from TRBD1 or TRBD2 (5 bases each). Germline V gene sequence: CDR1 SNHLY, CDR2 FYNNEI. The CDR3 totals 15 residues. V shed 10 bases and J shed 1 base, with 17 bases lying between them. The CDR3 spells CATTPRDGSYNEQFF. The CDR3 nucleotides are TGTGCCACAACCCCCCGGGACGGATCCTACAATGAGCAGTTCTTC.

This clonotype was seen more than once but under ten times. The chain has TRBV6-2 or TRBV6-3 and TRBJ2-1, with D perhaps TRBD2 (6 bases). The length of the CDR3 is 15 residues. Germline CDR1 reads MNHEY; CDR2 reads SVGEGT. V lost 2 bases and J 3 bases, leaving 11 bases between the germline ends. The CDR3 sequence: CASSYGRTLYNEQFF. For the CDR3, the DNA is TGTGCCAGCAGTTACGGGAGGACCCTCTACAATGAGCAGTTCTTC.

This clonotype was counted only a few times. This chain uses TRBV27 with TRBJ1-1, with D unclear. V lost 8 bases, J lost 4 bases, and 17 bases lay in between. This CDR3 is built from 14 residues. The germline CDR1 and CDR2 sequences are MNHEY and SMNVEV (reference sequence). Written as DNA, the CDR3 is TGTGCCAGCCACGGGGAGTCTGTGAGCACTGAAGCTTTCTTT. Its protein product is CASHGESVSTEAFF.

This clonotype has just a few counts. The V and J genes are TRBV2 and TRBJ2-3; possible D gene TRBD1, 5 bases. V dropped 6 bases and J dropped 1 base, with 17 bases sitting between them. The CDR3 covers 16 residues. Germline loops: CDR1 SNHLY, CDR2 FYNNEI. The CDR3 nucleotides read TGTGCCAGCAGCGATCACCAGGGTGGTCGCACAGATACGCAGTATTTT. It is translated as CASSDHQGGRTDTQYF.

V usage is TRBV6-2 or TRBV6-3 and J usage is TRBJ2-3; D might be TRBD1 (5 bases). The germline gives CDR1 MNHEY, CDR2 SVGEGT. The CDR3 has 13 amino acids. Trimming shortened V by 2 bases and J by 4 bases, and 7 bases separated the two germline ends. The CDR3 sequence: CASSYGRADTQYF. The CDR3 DNA is TGTGCCAGCAGTTACGGCAGGGCAGATACGCAGTATTTT.

The sample holds many counts of this clonotype. The genes are TRBV7-2 and TRBJ2-5, with D possibly being TRBD1 (6 bases). This CDR3 has 14 residues. Trimming stripped 4 bases from V and 2 bases from J, with 11 bases between. Germline V lookup: CDR1 SGHTA, CDR2 FQGNSA. As DNA, the CDR3 is TGTGCCAGCAGCTCCACTGGACAGCAAGAGACCCAGTACTTC. Protein: CASSSTGQQETQYF. The entire variable domain, with the rest obtained from reference TRBV7-2 and TRBJ2-5, is as follows: GAGVSQSPSNKVTEKGKDVELRCDPISGHTALYWYRQSLGQGLEFLIYFQGNSAPDKSGLPSDRFSAERTGGSVSTLTIQRTQQEDSAVYLCASSSTGQQETQYFGPGTRLLVL.

The chain uses TRBV7-9 and TRBJ2-5; D may be TRBD2 (5 bases). V lost 1 base to trimming and J lost 4 bases, with 16 bases between them. CDR1 is SEHNR and CDR2 is FQNEAQ in the germline V gene (reference sequence). CDR3 length: 16 amino acids. The CDR3 nucleotides are TGTGCCAGCAGCTTAGAACTCGTGCGGGTCGGAGAGACCCAGTACTTC. Translation: CASSLELVRVGETQYF.

V gene TRBV27 combines with J gene TRBJ2-3; a weak D match, TRBD2 (5 bases). This CDR3 is built from 14 residues. Trimming stripped 5 bases from V and 2 bases from J, with 11 bases between. Germline assignment: CDR1 MNHEY and CDR2 SMNVEV (reference sequence). The chain's CDR3 is CASSIPAVTDTQYF. DNA for the CDR3: TGTGCCAGCAGTATCCCAGCGGTCACAGATACGCAGTATTTT.

This clonotype was observed at least ten times. The chain uses TRBV19 and TRBJ1-5, with D tentatively TRBD1 (5 bases). Germline lookup yields CDR1 LNHDA and CDR2 SQIVND (reference sequence). The CDR3 is 14 residues long. V was clipped by 9 bases and J by 4 bases, with 16 bases between them. DNA for the CDR3: TGTGCCAGCGCCGTCCCCGCAGGGAATCAGCCCCAGCATTTT. Its translation: CASAVPAGNQPQHF.

This clonotype was detected many times. The gene calls are TRBV28 and TRBJ2-5, with a weak D call TRBD2 (6 bases). CDR1 and CDR2 from the germline V gene are MDHEN and SYDVKM. The CDR3 loop spans 17 amino acids. The germline V and J ends were trimmed by 5 bases and 9 bases, with 28 bases remaining between them. This CDR3 is CASSPTPAGRSSGAQYF. The CDR3 DNA follows: TGTGCCAGCAGTCCCACCCCTGCGGGACGGTCCTCGGGTGCCCAGTACTTC. Filled out from reference TRBV28 and TRBJ2-5, the complete variable domain reads DVKVTQSSRYLVKRTGEKVFLECVQDMDHENMFWYRQDPGLGLRLIYFSYDVKMKEKGDIPEGYSVSREKKERFSLILESASTNQTSMYLCASSPTPAGRSSGAQYFGPGTRLLVL.

With regard to this clonotype: It may be a read error: a sequence one base away is much more abundant. The chain has TRBV5-6 and TRBJ1-3; 8 bases align to TRBD1. This CDR3 is 17 amino acids long. Per the germline V gene, CDR1 is SGHDT and CDR2 is YYEEEE. The CDR3 is CASSSIQGALSGNTICF. CDR3 coding DNA: TGTGCCAGCAGCTCGATTCAGGGGGCCTTATCTGGAAACACCATATGTTTT.

This clonotype was picked up one time. Since the CDR3 does not end with the conserved phenylalanine or tryptophan, this likely comes from a read error. The genes are TRBV7-9 and TRBJ1-2; TRBD1 is a possible D gene (5 bases). V lost 5 bases, J lost 5 bases, and 9 bases lay in between. Germline-derived CDR1 and CDR2 are SEHNR and FQNEAQ (reference sequence). The CDR3 contains 12 residues. CDR3: CASSQGPYGYTL. CDR3 in DNA: TGTGCCAGCAGCCAGGGACCTTATGGCTACACCCTC.

The chain has TRBV4-3 and TRBJ2-7; a weak D match, TRBD1 (5 bases). This CDR3 has 15 residues. CDR1 and CDR2 from the germline V gene are LGHNA and YSLEER. V was shortened by 0 bases and J by 4 bases, with 13 bases between the two germline ends. The CDR3 loop is CASSQEGQGDYEQYF. CDR3 DNA: TGCGCCAGCAGCCAAGAAGGGCAGGGTGATTACGAGCAGTACTTC.

J is TRBJ2-1 and V is TRBV7-2; D is ambiguous. This CDR3 has 14 amino acids. Germline CDR1 SGHTA, CDR2 FQGNSA. With 4 bases removed from V and 6 bases from J, the gap between germline ends came to 13 bases. CDR3 amino acids: CASSSVSRANEQFF. DNA of the CDR3: TGTGCCAGCAGCTCCGTGAGTCGGGCCAATGAGCAGTTCTTC.

The chain uses TRBV20-1 and TRBJ2-7; the match to TRBD2 covers 10 bases. This CDR3 region has 17 residues. V was pared by 1 base and J by 0 bases, with 9 bases of the junction left unmatched. Germline CDR1 is DFQATT and CDR2 is SNEGSKA (reference sequence). CDR3 amino acids: CSARGYGLAVSSYEQYF. The CDR3 DNA sequence: TGCAGTGCTAGAGGATACGGACTAGCGGTTAGCTCCTACGAGCAGTACTTC.

This clonotype was observed many times. V and J are TRBV29-1 and TRBJ2-3, with a tentative D call TRBD1 (6 bases). Trimming stripped 1 base from V and 7 bases from J, with 18 bases between. The CDR3 totals 15 residues. Germline V CDR1 and CDR2: SQVTM, ANQGSEA. The CDR3 DNA follows: TGCAGCGTTGAAGGGGGGCCATTATCAGAAAATACGCAGTATTTT. This encodes CSVEGGPLSENTQYF.

This clonotype has ten or more counts. Here the CDR3 reads CASSGGYSTDTQYF. The DNA for the CDR3 is TGTGCCAGCAGCGGGGGGTACAGCACAGATACGCAGTATTTT. The chain uses TRBV7-9 and TRBJ2-3; D might be TRBD2 (6 bases). The CDR3 totals 14 residues. Trimming shortened V by 5 bases and J by 0 bases, and 9 bases separated the two germline ends. Germline CDR1 is SEHNR and CDR2 is FQNEAQ (reference sequence).

This clonotype was counted only a few times. J is TRBJ2-3 and V is TRBV14; D might be TRBD1 or TRBD2, each matching 5 bases. The V and J ends lost 1 base and 0 bases respectively, with 11 bases between them. CDR3 size: 16 residues. Germline V CDR1 and CDR2: SGHDN, FVKESK. The CDR3 loop reads CASSQGDGASTDTQYF. The CDR3 region has the DNA TGTGCCAGCAGCCAAGGGGACGGGGCAAGCACAGATACGCAGTATTTT.

This clonotype was seen a handful of times. This chain connects TRBV19 to TRBJ2-3, with no clear D. This CDR3 has 15 residues. Germline lookup yields CDR1 LNHDA and CDR2 SQIVND (reference sequence). V shed 4 bases and J shed 0 bases, with 11 bases lying between them. CDR3 bases: TGTGCCAGTAGTACACTTTTTTCTAGCACAGATACGCAGTATTTT. Its translation: CASSTLFSSTDTQYF.

This clonotype was detected only a few times. This rearrangement joins TRBV15 to TRBJ2-6; D gene uncertain. Germline V gene lookup returns CDR1 LNHNV and CDR2 YYDKDF (reference sequence). The CDR3 consists of 15 residues. Trimming took off 2 bases at V and 11 bases at J, with 16 bases between the two ends. The CDR3 region has the DNA TGTGCCACCAGCAGACCGACGACAAAGTTGGACGTCCTGACTTTC. This gives the protein CATSRPTTKLDVLTF.

This clonotype was counted a few times. The chain has TRBV25-1 and TRBJ2-1, with 9 bases aligning to TRBD1. J lost 0 bases, V lost 8 bases, and 20 bases had no gene match. The CDR3 runs 20 residues. The germline CDR1 and CDR2 sequences are MGHDK and SYGVNS. The CDR3 loop reads CASENWGGQGRRASYNEQFF. The DNA for the CDR3 is TGTGCCAGCGAAAATTGGGGGGGACAGGGACGTCGTGCCTCCTACAATGAGCAGTTCTTC.

This clonotype was found many times. Here the CDR3 reads CASSSGLAHEQYF. Here the CDR3 DNA reads TGTGCCAGCAGCTCGGGTCTAGCGCACGAGCAGTACTTC. The chain recombines TRBV7-2 with TRBJ2-7, with D tentatively TRBD2 (6 bases). Trimming took 4 bases from V and 5 from J, leaving 12 bases between them. Germline V gives CDR1 SGHTA, CDR2 FQGNSA. The length of the CDR3 is 13 residues.